This is a list of T cell receptor beta chains from one sample in a study of technical replicates of blood from several donors. Clones were sequenced by immunoSEQ multiplex PCR, and TCRdb holds only the in-frame ones, with some missing. The sample records about 83,000 clones, about 90% being singletons. Sequencing was carried out using T cells isolated from PBMCs. Receptors were obtained from a human donor in good health. Both conserved end residues are part of each CDR3. A D gene is named only where the DNA matches it firmly. Expanded clones are given a class, and other clones once, few, many or no size at all.

cdr3_nt: TGTGCCAGCAGTGTCTCAGCGGAGGATAGCACAGATACGCAGTATTTT
cdr3_aa: CASSVSAEDSTDTQYF
j_call: TRBJ2-3
v_call: TRBV2
clone_size: -
d_call: -

cdr3_nt: TGTGCCAGCAGTAGACCGGGACAGGGGGTAACAGATACGCAGTATTTT
cdr3_aa: CASSRPGQGVTDTQYF
j_call: TRBJ2-3
v_call: TRBV27
clone_size: -
d_call: TRBD1

cdr3_nt: TGTGCCAGTAGTCCCCAGGAGGGGACCCAGTACTTC
cdr3_aa: CASSPQEGTQYF
j_call: TRBJ2-5
v_call: TRBV19
clone_size: -
d_call: -

cdr3_nt: TGTGCCAGCTCCACAGGGGAAAAAGGCTACACCTTC
cdr3_aa: CASSTGEKGYTF
j_call: TRBJ1-2
v_call: TRBV28
clone_size: -
d_call: TRBD1

cdr3_nt: TGTGCCTGCCATTACGGCGGGCACTATGGCTACACCTTC
cdr3_aa: CACHYGGHYGYTF
j_call: TRBJ1-2
v_call: TRBV30
clone_size: -
d_call: -

cdr3_nt: TGTGCCAGCAGCCCCCTCCAGGGGGCGCGGGATACGCAGTATTTT
cdr3_aa: CASSPLQGARDTQYF
j_call: TRBJ2-3
v_call: TRBV11-2
clone_size: -
d_call: TRBD1

cdr3_nt: TGTGCCAGCATCGGGGAACAGGGAGTTGGCTATGGCTACACCTTC
cdr3_aa: CASIGEQGVGYGYTF
j_call: TRBJ1-2
v_call: TRBV6-5
clone_size: -
d_call: -

cdr3_nt: TGTGCCAGCAGTGAAGCGTCCGTGGCAGGGGGCCGCATGAACACTGAAGCTTTCTTT
cdr3_aa: CASSEASVAGGRMNTEAFF
j_call: TRBJ1-1
v_call: TRBV6-1
clone_size: -
d_call: TRBD1

cdr3_nt: TGTGCCAGCAGCTTAGTCGCTAGCGAATACAATGAGCAGTTCTTC
cdr3_aa: CASSLVASEYNEQFF
j_call: TRBJ2-1
v_call: TRBV11-2
clone_size: once
d_call: -

cdr3_nt: TGTGCCAGCAGTGACAACAGGGGCCGCGGAAACACCATATATTTT
cdr3_aa: CASSDNRGRGNTIYF
j_call: TRBJ1-3
v_call: TRBV13
clone_size: -
d_call: TRBD1

cdr3_nt: TGTGCCAGCTCACCCCCGACAGGGTTTACGACCCAGTACTTC
cdr3_aa: CASSPPTGFTTQYF
j_call: TRBJ2-5
v_call: TRBV18
clone_size: -
d_call: TRBD1

cdr3_nt: TGTGCCAGCAGCTTACGGGGGGGCCGAAATGAGCAGTTCTTC
cdr3_aa: CASSLRGGRNEQFF
j_call: TRBJ2-1
v_call: TRBV5-6
clone_size: -
d_call: TRBD2

cdr3_nt: TGTGCCAGCAGCTCAGACAGGGGGCCCTACAATGAGCAGTTCTTC
cdr3_aa: CASSSDRGPYNEQFF
j_call: TRBJ2-1
v_call: TRBV7-3
clone_size: -
d_call: TRBD1

cdr3_nt: TGTGCCAGCTCACCGGCGTCCGGGACAGGGGTCTACGAGCAGTACTTC
cdr3_aa: CASSPASGTGVYEQYF
j_call: TRBJ2-7
v_call: TRBV18
clone_size: -
d_call: TRBD1

cdr3_nt: TGTGCCAGCAGCAGCCGGACAGGGGTGCAAGAGACCCAGTACTTC
cdr3_aa: CASSSRTGVQETQYF
j_call: TRBJ2-5
v_call: TRBV11-2
clone_size: -
d_call: TRBD1

cdr3_nt: TGCGCCAGCAGCCAAGTAGGCGGGAGGCTCCCCAATGAGCAGTTCTTC
cdr3_aa: CASSQVGGRLPNEQFF
j_call: TRBJ2-1
v_call: TRBV4-1
clone_size: once
d_call: TRBD2

cdr3_nt: TGTGCCAGCAGTGAAAATGTGGGAGCTAACTATGGCTACACCTTC
cdr3_aa: CASSENVGANYGYTF
j_call: TRBJ1-2
v_call: TRBV6-1
clone_size: -
d_call: -

cdr3_nt: TGTGCCAGCACCCCGGACAGGGTTTCTGAAAAACTGTTTTTT
cdr3_aa: CASTPDRVSEKLFF
j_call: TRBJ1-4
v_call: TRBV6-5
clone_size: -
d_call: TRBD1

cdr3_nt: TGCGCCAGCAGCCGAGGGGGGGATTTCGGTGAAAAACTGTTTTTT
cdr3_aa: CASSRGGDFGEKLFF
j_call: TRBJ1-4
v_call: TRBV5-1
clone_size: -
d_call: -

cdr3_nt: TGTGCCAGCAGTACAGGGGGGCGTAAGGGAGAAAAACTGTTTTTT
cdr3_aa: CASSTGGRKGEKLFF
j_call: TRBJ1-4
v_call: TRBV6-6
clone_size: -
d_call: TRBD1

cdr3_nt: TGTGCCAGCAGCTTAATGGGGACAGGCTACAATGAGCAGTTCTTC
cdr3_aa: CASSLMGTGYNEQFF
j_call: TRBJ2-1
v_call: TRBV7-3
clone_size: once
d_call: TRBD1

cdr3_nt: TGTGCCAGCAGCGTAGCTACTCCGGGCTCTGGGGCCAACGTCCTGACTTTC
cdr3_aa: CASSVATPGSGANVLTF
j_call: TRBJ2-6
v_call: TRBV9
clone_size: -
d_call: -

cdr3_nt: TGTGCCAGCAGCTTGGATAGGGACAGGGGGCTGGATGGCTACACCTTC
cdr3_aa: CASSLDRDRGLDGYTF
j_call: TRBJ1-2
v_call: TRBV7-9
clone_size: -
d_call: TRBD1

cdr3_nt: TGTGCCAGCAGCGGGGGACTGGGGGGCACTGAAGCTTTCTTT
cdr3_aa: CASSGGLGGTEAFF
j_call: TRBJ1-1
v_call: TRBV14
clone_size: -
d_call: -

cdr3_nt: TGTGCCAGCAGCCTAAAAACCGGGACAGCTAACTATGGCTACACCTTC
cdr3_aa: CASSLKTGTANYGYTF
j_call: TRBJ1-2
v_call: TRBV11-2
clone_size: -
d_call: TRBD1

cdr3_nt: TGCGCCAGCAGCGCGTTTGGGGCTCGAGGCTACACCTTC
cdr3_aa: CASSAFGARGYTF
j_call: TRBJ1-2
v_call: TRBV5-1
clone_size: once
d_call: -

cdr3_nt: TGTGCCAGCAGTCCGACAGGGTACGAGCAGTACTTC
cdr3_aa: CASSPTGYEQYF
j_call: TRBJ2-7
v_call: TRBV27
clone_size: -
d_call: TRBD1

cdr3_nt: TGTGCCAGCAGCGTAGATGGGGAGGGTTATGAAAAACTGTTTTTT
cdr3_aa: CASSVDGEGYEKLFF
j_call: TRBJ1-4
v_call: TRBV9
clone_size: -
d_call: -

cdr3_nt: TGCGCCAGCAGCTTCGGGACTAGCGGGATCAATGAGCAGTTCTTC
cdr3_aa: CASSFGTSGINEQFF
j_call: TRBJ2-1
v_call: TRBV5-1
clone_size: once
d_call: TRBD2

cdr3_nt: TGTGCCAGCAGAGGGACAGGGGGCTCCTACGAGCAGTACTTC
cdr3_aa: CASRGTGGSYEQYF
j_call: TRBJ2-7
v_call: TRBV7-9
clone_size: -
d_call: TRBD1

cdr3_nt: TGTGCCAGCAGCCGCAGGGAGCTAGCGGGGGGTCGCCGCTCCTACGAGCAGTACTTC
cdr3_aa: CASSRRELAGGRRSYEQYF
j_call: TRBJ2-7
v_call: TRBV7-9
clone_size: once
d_call: TRBD2

cdr3_nt: TGTGCCAGCAGCAGGCGACAGGGGGCCCTTTACGAGCAGTACTTC
cdr3_aa: CASSRRQGALYEQYF
j_call: TRBJ2-7
v_call: TRBV27
clone_size: -
d_call: TRBD1

cdr3_nt: TGTGCCAGCAGCCCCCTAACAGGGGTTGGTGGCTACACCTTC
cdr3_aa: CASSPLTGVGGYTF
j_call: TRBJ1-2
v_call: TRBV7-9
clone_size: -
d_call: TRBD1

cdr3_nt: TGCGCCAGCAGCCAAGTCCCCAGTTTCTATGGCTACACCTTC
cdr3_aa: CASSQVPSFYGYTF
j_call: TRBJ1-2
v_call: TRBV4-1
clone_size: -
d_call: -

cdr3_nt: TGTGCCAGCAGCCGTCCCGGGACAGTCAATGAGCAGTTCTTC
cdr3_aa: CASSRPGTVNEQFF
j_call: TRBJ2-1
v_call: TRBV27
clone_size: once
d_call: TRBD1

cdr3_nt: TGTGCCGTCGGGACAGGCTACAATGAGCAGTTCTTC
cdr3_aa: CAVGTGYNEQFF
j_call: TRBJ2-1
v_call: TRBV27
clone_size: -
d_call: TRBD1

cdr3_nt: TGCGCCAGCAGCCGACAGGGGGAAGAGACCCAGTACTTC
cdr3_aa: CASSRQGEETQYF
j_call: TRBJ2-5
v_call: TRBV5-1
clone_size: -
d_call: TRBD1

cdr3_nt: TGTGCCAGCAGCGTAGCCCCCGGGGAGGCGCGGCAGTTCTTC
cdr3_aa: CASSVAPGEARQFF
j_call: TRBJ2-1
v_call: TRBV9
clone_size: -
d_call: -

cdr3_nt: TGCGCCAGCAGCCGCGACAGGAGTGGGAGCTACACCTTC
cdr3_aa: CASSRDRSGSYTF
j_call: TRBJ1-2
v_call: TRBV5-1
clone_size: -
d_call: -

cdr3_nt: TGTGCCAGCAGTTACTCTGTAGCGGGGACCTACGAGCAGTACTTC
cdr3_aa: CASSYSVAGTYEQYF
j_call: TRBJ2-7
v_call: TRBV6-5
clone_size: -
d_call: TRBD2

cdr3_nt: TGCGCCAGCAGCCAAGGCCGAGACAACGAGCAGTACTTC
cdr3_aa: CASSQGRDNEQYF
j_call: TRBJ2-7
v_call: TRBV4-1
clone_size: -
d_call: -

cdr3_nt: TGTGCCAGCAGCCCAGAAAATTCCATGAACACTGAAGCTTTCTTT
cdr3_aa: CASSPENSMNTEAFF
j_call: TRBJ1-1
v_call: TRBV7-9
clone_size: -
d_call: -

cdr3_nt: TGCGCCAGCAGTTTAAGGGGGGCTAGCGGGAGTTTTGAGCAGTTCTTC
cdr3_aa: CASSLRGASGSFEQFF
j_call: TRBJ2-1
v_call: TRBV10-1
clone_size: -
d_call: TRBD2

cdr3_nt: TGTGCCAGCAGCTTTCCCCCCGGGGGGGTCACGTCTAGGGAGACCCAGTACTTC
cdr3_aa: CASSFPPGGVTSRETQYF
j_call: TRBJ2-5
v_call: TRBV11-2
clone_size: -
d_call: TRBD2

cdr3_nt: TGTGCCACCAGCAGAGCGGGGGGAAACACTGAAGCTTTCTTT
cdr3_aa: CATSRAGGNTEAFF
j_call: TRBJ1-1
v_call: TRBV15
clone_size: -
d_call: -

cdr3_nt: TGTGCCAGGCGCGGACAGCGAGATCAGCCCCAGCATTTT
cdr3_aa: CARRGQRDQPQHF
j_call: TRBJ1-5
v_call: TRBV5-3
clone_size: -
d_call: -

cdr3_nt: TGTGCCAGCAGCGCCGGGACAGGGGTCGGCTACACCTTC
cdr3_aa: CASSAGTGVGYTF
j_call: TRBJ1-2
v_call: TRBV6-5
clone_size: -
d_call: TRBD1

cdr3_nt: TGTGCCAGCTCACCACCTGGGACTAGCGGGGTCTACGAGCAGTACTTC
cdr3_aa: CASSPPGTSGVYEQYF
j_call: TRBJ2-7
v_call: TRBV18
clone_size: -
d_call: TRBD2

cdr3_nt: TGTGCCAGCAGTTTATGGGACATTTTAGCCCCAGAATCGGGCGAGCAGTACTTC
cdr3_aa: CASSLWDILAPESGEQYF
j_call: TRBJ2-7
v_call: TRBV28
clone_size: -
d_call: -

cdr3_nt: TGTGCCAGCAGTTTAAGGGGCGATCAGCCCCAGCATTTT
cdr3_aa: CASSLRGDQPQHF
j_call: TRBJ1-5
v_call: TRBV6-5
clone_size: -
d_call: -

cdr3_nt: TGTGCCAGTAGCCTACAGGGGTTCTTATCCTACGAGCAGTACTTC
cdr3_aa: CASSLQGFLSYEQYF
j_call: TRBJ2-7
v_call: TRBV19
clone_size: -
d_call: TRBD1

cdr3_nt: TGTGCCAGCAGTACATCAGCGGCACATTCGACGCAGTATTTT
cdr3_aa: CASSTSAAHSTQYF
j_call: TRBJ2-3
v_call: TRBV6-5
clone_size: -
d_call: -

cdr3_nt: TGTGCCAGCAGGGGACTGGTTAACACTGAAGCTTTCTTT
cdr3_aa: CASRGLVNTEAFF
j_call: TRBJ1-1
v_call: TRBV6-5
clone_size: -
d_call: -

cdr3_nt: TGTGCCAGCTCACTGACCGGGACAGCCTCTGGAAACACCATATATTTT
cdr3_aa: CASSLTGTASGNTIYF
j_call: TRBJ1-3
v_call: TRBV18
clone_size: -
d_call: TRBD1

cdr3_nt: TGTGCCAGCAGCTTAGGGGCGACAGGGAGCCTCCAAGAGACCCAGTACTTC
cdr3_aa: CASSLGATGSLQETQYF
j_call: TRBJ2-5
v_call: TRBV7-9
clone_size: -
d_call: TRBD1

cdr3_nt: TGTGCCAGCAGCGACCAGACAGGCTTCTCCTACGAGCAGTACTTC
cdr3_aa: CASSDQTGFSYEQYF
j_call: TRBJ2-7
v_call: TRBV7-9
clone_size: -
d_call: -

cdr3_nt: TGTGCCAGTAGTACCCCGGGATTCAACTCTGGAAACACCATATATTTT
cdr3_aa: CASSTPGFNSGNTIYF
j_call: TRBJ1-3
v_call: TRBV19
clone_size: once
d_call: -